The T cell receptor (beta chain) described here comes from a study of shared clonotypes between healthy human individuals. Across the study: Each donor's CD4 naive and CD4 memory cells filled three plates apiece, CD8 naive two, and CD8 memory one.

V gave up 0 bases and J gave up 4 bases; unmatched junction bases: 3. CDR3 length: 15 residues. CDR1 SGHVS and CDR2 FNYEAQ come from the germline V gene. Broader study findings: Lower generation probabilities were found for non-shared clonotypes than for those shared by all four donors.

Sequencing was performed with immunoSEQ multiplex PCR; in TCRdb, only in-frame clones are kept and a portion is missing. The sample lists just over 2,000,000 clones; about 95% were seen once. CD45RO-negative, CCR7-selected cells formed the naive CD8 fraction, which excluded terminally differentiated effector memory CD45RA+ cells. A note on this clone: As yet, its antigen is unknown.

V gene TRBV7-6 combines with J gene TRBJ2-1, with 7 bases matching TRBD1. Sequenced: naive CD8+ T cells sorted from blood. The sequence was obtained from a man in his late teens or twenties in good health. The CDR3 protein is CASSLALGQYNEQFF. The CDR3, as DNA: TGTGCCAGCAGCTTAGCTCTGGGACAGTACAATGAGCAGTTCTTC.